This T cell receptor (beta chain) was captured in a study of T cells in women clearing cervical HPV infection (dated by TCRdb to about 2018). About the full investigation: The cases were roughly 25 women with histologically confirmed HPV16-related CIN3 or worse, and 2 of these cases were invasive cancers. Median age was about 35 years in cases versus around 40 in controls, and baseline characteristics did not differ significantly. Case blood was taken at the visit when the lesion was first identified, whereas control blood was taken when infection was no longer detected. Cases and controls were matched on year of sample collection and on age within five years. Among cases, blood sampling came a median of 149 days after lesion detection, with an interquartile range of about 85 to 220 days. The parent cohort enrolled some 10,000 women aged 18 or older in Guanacaste, Costa Rica, during about 1992 to 1994 and followed them for 7 to 8 years. Nested within Costa Rica's Guanacaste HPV Natural History Study, an exploratory proof-of-principle case-control study compared TCR repertoires across cervical HPV16 outcomes. Since only a few of the women had HLA typing available, the possibility that HLA type was acting as a confounder could not be ruled out. Five blinded duplicates per group were added as quality controls, giving around 60 samples: around 50 participants and 10 replicates. Controls were 25 or so women whose single incident HPV16 infection cleared within 12 months without precancer or cancer developing. Broad study findings and their caveats: Because of the cross-sectional design, the study could not determine whether the associations came before infection or resulted from infection, and neither effector/memory subsets nor HPV-specific T cells were isolated. Significantly higher TCR repertoire richness was observed in CIN3+ cases than in controls across sequencing depths, whereas no difference in evenness was found. Lower TRBV6-7 relative abundance was observed in cases than in controls (approximately 0.1% versus 0.16%; Bonferroni P = 0.0008). T-cell numbers per sample were unknown, so richness differences could reflect varying T-cell content rather than repertoire biology. Random forest classifiers that combined richness and V gene abundances separated cases from controls with an estimated AUC of 0.83.

Every participant had a single incident cervical HPV16 infection, and women with prevalent HPV16 infections were excluded. Cervical HPV DNA was detected with MY09/MY11 PCR, and genotyping was done by dot-blot hybridization. More than 14 mL of heparinized blood were centrifuged, and the buffy coat was split into aliquots, frozen at -30 degrees C, and then kept at -80 degrees C. QIAGEN kits were used to extract genomic DNA from buffy coat specimens. Of note for this clone: Its antigen is still unknown. The read terminates 3 residues ahead of where the CDR3 ends, so the germline J gene completes it.

Using the immunoSEQ assay, multiplex PCR amplified TCR beta CDR3 regions from an average of around 1,300 ng of genomic DNA per sample. Primer bias was corrected in the assay by using a complete synthetic TCR repertoire to establish an amplification baseline. The amplicons were sequenced using the Illumina platform. The published analysis was carried out like this. Sequence errors were corrected by clustering with frequency ratios and a modified nearest-neighbor algorithm, and the sequences were then analyzed in the immunoSEQ Analyzer using IMGT gene definitions. At each rarefaction depth, TCR richness and evenness were averaged over 20 rarefaction repeats, and samples with fewer sequences than the depth were excluded. Relative abundances of V, D and J genes were compared between groups using Wilcoxon rank sum tests, with FDR correction applied. For the blinded duplicates, the intraclass correlation was nearly 96% for TCR richness and averaged about 81% across around 66 gene segments. Drawn from immuneACCESS, this table holds only the in-frame rearrangements with V and J called that TCRdb kept. Clones are partly lost; checked studies trace under half to an unresolved V gene and leave the rest unexplained. V and J calls and clone size follow that table, whereas D and trimming were derived from the DNA. The sample's own table lists 25,000 to 35,000 clones. The top ten clones comprise roughly 18% of the sample.

V and J are truncated by 3 bases and 6 bases respectively, leaving an intervening sequence of 5 bases. Inclusive of the bounding cysteine and phenylalanine, the CDR3 is 12 residues long. Part of the CDR3 DNA is given, 27 bases translated from base 1. CDR1 and CDR2 are read off the germline V gene as KGHDR and SFDVKD. The sample consisted of blood buffy coat. The rearrangement combines TRBV24-1 with TRBJ2-1, with the D segment identity uncertain. This TCR was recovered from a woman between 18 and 75 years old with a cervical HPV16 infection that either progressed to CIN3+ or cleared (not recorded which). The CDR3 protein sequence reads: CATSDELNEQFF. The part of the CDR3 DNA that was read is TGTGCCACCAGTGATGAGCTCAATGAG.